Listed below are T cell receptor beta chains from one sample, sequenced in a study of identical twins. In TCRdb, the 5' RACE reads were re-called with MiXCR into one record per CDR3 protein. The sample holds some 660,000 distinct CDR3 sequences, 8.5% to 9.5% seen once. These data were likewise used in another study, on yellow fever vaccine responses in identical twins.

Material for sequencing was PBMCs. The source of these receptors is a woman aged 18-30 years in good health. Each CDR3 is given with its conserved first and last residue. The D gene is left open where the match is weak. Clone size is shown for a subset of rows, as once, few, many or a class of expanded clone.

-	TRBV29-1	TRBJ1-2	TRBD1	TGCAGCGTTGTGGACAGGGGAAATGGCTACACCTTC	CSVVDRGNGYTF
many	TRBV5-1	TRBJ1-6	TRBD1	TGCGCCAGCAGCCTAGACGGGACAGCAAATTCACCCCTCCACTTT	CASSLDGTANSPLHF
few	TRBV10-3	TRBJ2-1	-	TGTGCCATCAGTGTTAGTGTTAGCGGCTCCTACAATGAGCAGTTCTTC	CAISVSVSGSYNEQFF
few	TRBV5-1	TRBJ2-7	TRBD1	TGCGCCAGCAGCTTGGGGGGACAGGGGATCTACGAGCAGTACTTC	CASSLGGQGIYEQYF
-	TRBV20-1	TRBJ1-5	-	TGCAGTGCTAGAGTACAGAGAAATAGCAATCAGCCCCAGCATTTT	CSARVQRNSNQPQHF
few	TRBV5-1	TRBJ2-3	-	TGCGCCAGCAGCTTGGCCGCTGGGGTTGGAGATACGCAGTATTTT	CASSLAAGVGDTQYF
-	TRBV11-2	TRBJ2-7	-	TGTGCCAGCAGTTTTACAGGTTCCCTCCTTTTCTACGAGCAGTACTTC	CASSFTGSLLFYEQYF
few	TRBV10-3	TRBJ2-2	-	TGTGCCATCTCGAAGGGGGAGACCGGGGAGCTGTTTTTT	CAISKGETGELFF
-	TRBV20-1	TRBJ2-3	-	TGCAGTGCTACGGACAGCTACACAGATACGCAGTATTTT	CSATDSYTDTQYF
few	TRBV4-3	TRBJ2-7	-	TGCGCCAGCAGCCAAGAGCGCCCGCCCAGCTCCTACGAGCAGTACTTC	CASSQERPPSSYEQYF
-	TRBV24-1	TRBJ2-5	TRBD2	TGTGCCACCAGTGATTGGACTAGCGGGAATCGGGAGACCCAGTACTTC	CATSDWTSGNRETQYF
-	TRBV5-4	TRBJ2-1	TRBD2	TGTGCCGGAAGACTAGCGGGCGGGGTTAATGAGCAGTTCTTC	CAGRLAGGVNEQFF
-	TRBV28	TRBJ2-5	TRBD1	TGTGCCAGCAGGTTTGACAGGGGGTATGAGACCCAGTACTTC	CASRFDRGYETQYF
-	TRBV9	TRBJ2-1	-	TGTGCCAGCAGCGTAGATGAGGCGGCCCTTTCCTACAATGAGCAGTTCTTC	CASSVDEAALSYNEQFF
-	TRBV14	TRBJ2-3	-	TGTGCCAGCAGCCAAGTACCGACGGGAGATACGCAGTATTTT	CASSQVPTGDTQYF
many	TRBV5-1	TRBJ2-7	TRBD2	TGCGCCAGCAGCACCTTTTTCCGGGAGGGCGACGAGCAGTACTTC	CASSTFFREGDEQYF
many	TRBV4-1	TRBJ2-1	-	TGCGCCAGCAGCCAAGACATGTCCCCTAAATACAATGAGCAGTTCTTC	CASSQDMSPKYNEQFF
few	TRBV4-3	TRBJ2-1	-	TGCGCCAGCAAAAAGAATCGGGTTAGCTCCTACAATGAGCAGTTCTTC	CASKKNRVSSYNEQFF
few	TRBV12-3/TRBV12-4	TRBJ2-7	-	TGTGCCAGCAGCCAGGGACTTTCGGACGAGCAGTACTTC	CASSQGLSDEQYF
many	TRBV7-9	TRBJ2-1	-	TGTGCCAGCAGCTTAGGAGGGCCTATCAATGAGCAGTTCTTC	CASSLGGPINEQFF
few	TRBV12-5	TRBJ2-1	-	TGTGCTAGTGGTTTGGGATCATACAATGAGCAGTTCTTC	CASGLGSYNEQFF
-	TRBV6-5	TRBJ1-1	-	TGTGCCAGCAGTTACGGGGTAATGAACACTGAAGCTTTCTTT	CASSYGVMNTEAFF
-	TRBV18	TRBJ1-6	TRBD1	TGTGCCAGCTCAGAGAAGACAGGGGTTAATAATTCACCCCTCCACTTT	CASSEKTGVNNSPLHF
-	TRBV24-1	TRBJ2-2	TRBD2	TGTGCCACCAGTGATCCAGGACTAGCGGGAGTAACCGGGGAGCTGTTTTTT	CATSDPGLAGVTGELFF
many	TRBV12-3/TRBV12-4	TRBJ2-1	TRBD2	TGTGCCAGCAGCCCTAGCGGGAGGTGGGGGCAGTTCTTC	CASSPSGRWGQFF
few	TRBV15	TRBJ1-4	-	TGTGCCACCAGCAGAGGGCAGGGGGAAAAACTGTTTTTT	CATSRGQGEKLFF
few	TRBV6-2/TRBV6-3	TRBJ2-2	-	TGTGCCAGCAGTACAACAGGGAAGAACACCGGGGAGCTGTTTTTT	CASSTTGKNTGELFF
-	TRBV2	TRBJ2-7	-	TGTGCCAGCGTTACAGGACGGACCGAGCAGTACTTC	CASVTGRTEQYF
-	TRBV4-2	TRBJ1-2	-	TGTGCCAGCAGCCAACCATATGAGGGCGAGAGTGGCTACACCTTC	CASSQPYEGESGYTF
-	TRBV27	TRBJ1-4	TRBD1	TGTGCCAGCAGGTCCGGGACAGGGGAGGAAAAACTGTTTTTT	CASRSGTGEEKLFF
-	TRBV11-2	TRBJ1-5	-	TGTGCCAGCAGCTTAGTGTCAGGGGTCAATCAGCCCCAGCATTTT	CASSLVSGVNQPQHF
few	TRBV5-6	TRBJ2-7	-	TGTGCCAGCAGCGACCTGGGGGGAGCGATGTACGAGCAGTACTTC	CASSDLGGAMYEQYF
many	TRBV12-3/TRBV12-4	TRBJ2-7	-	TGTGCCAGCAGCCCTCTCTACTCCTACGAGCAGTACTTC	CASSPLYSYEQYF
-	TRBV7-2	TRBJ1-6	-	TGTGCCAGCAGCTTAGCGGCCCTCCCGACAGAACGTAATTCACCCCTCCACTTT	CASSLAALPTERNSPLHF
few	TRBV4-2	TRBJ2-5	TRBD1	TGTGCCAGCAGCCAAGACAGTGGGACAGGGGGAGAGACCCAGTACTTC	CASSQDSGTGGETQYF
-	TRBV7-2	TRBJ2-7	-	TGTGCCAGCAGCCCCGGGTGGGGGAGGGAGCAGTACTTC	CASSPGWGREQYF
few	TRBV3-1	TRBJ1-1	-	TGTGCCTCCAGCACCGGGGGGGCGAACACTGAAGCTTTCTTT	CASSTGGANTEAFF
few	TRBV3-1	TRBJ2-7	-	TGTGCCAGCAGCCAAGTCGGCCACTACGAGCAGTACTTC	CASSQVGHYEQYF
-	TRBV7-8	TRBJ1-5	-	TGTGCCAGCAGCTTACGGGCGACAGCGGCGGATCAGCCCCAGCATTTT	CASSLRATAADQPQHF
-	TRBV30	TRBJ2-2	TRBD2	TGTGCCTGGAGTGTACTTGAGCGGGAGATATGGTGGACCGGGGAGCTGTTTTTT	CAWSVLEREIWWTGELFF
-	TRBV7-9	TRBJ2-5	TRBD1	TGTGCCAGCAGCTCACCGGACAGGGGGGGGACCCAGTACTTC	CASSSPDRGGTQYF
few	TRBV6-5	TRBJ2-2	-	TGTGCCAGCAGTTACTCGATTAACACCGGGGAGCTGTTTTTT	CASSYSINTGELFF